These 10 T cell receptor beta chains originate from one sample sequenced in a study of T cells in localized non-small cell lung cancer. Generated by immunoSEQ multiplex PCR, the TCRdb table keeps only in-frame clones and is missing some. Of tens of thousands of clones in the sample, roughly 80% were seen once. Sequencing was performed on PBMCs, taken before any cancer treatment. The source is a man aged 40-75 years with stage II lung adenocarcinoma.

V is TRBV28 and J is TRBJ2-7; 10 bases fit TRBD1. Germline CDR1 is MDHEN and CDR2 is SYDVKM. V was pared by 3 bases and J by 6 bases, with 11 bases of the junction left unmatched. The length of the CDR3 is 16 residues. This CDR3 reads CASSFLLPGQGSEQYF. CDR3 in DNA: TGTGCCAGCAGTTTTTTACTCCCGGGACAGGGGTCCGAGCAGTACTTC.

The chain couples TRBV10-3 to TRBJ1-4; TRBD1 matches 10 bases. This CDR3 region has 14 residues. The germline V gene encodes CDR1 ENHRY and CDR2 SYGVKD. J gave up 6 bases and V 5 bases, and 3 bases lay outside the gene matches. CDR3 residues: CAISQDRGYEKLFF. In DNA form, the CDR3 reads TGTGCCATCAGTCAGGACAGGGGGTATGAAAAACTGTTTTTT.

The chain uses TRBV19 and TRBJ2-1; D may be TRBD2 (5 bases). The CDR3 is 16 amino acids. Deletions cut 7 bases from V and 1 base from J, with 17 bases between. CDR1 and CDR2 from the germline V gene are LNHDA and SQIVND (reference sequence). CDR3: CASIQRASNSYNEQFF. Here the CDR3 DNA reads TGTGCCAGTATTCAGAGGGCTAGTAATTCCTACAATGAGCAGTTCTTC.

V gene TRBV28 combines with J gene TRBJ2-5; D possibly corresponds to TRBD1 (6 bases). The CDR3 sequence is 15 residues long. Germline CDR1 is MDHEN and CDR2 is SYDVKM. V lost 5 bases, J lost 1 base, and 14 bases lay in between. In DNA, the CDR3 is TGTGCCAGCAGTCCAACAGGGAGTTTCCAAGAGACCCAGTACTTC. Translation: CASSPTGSFQETQYF.

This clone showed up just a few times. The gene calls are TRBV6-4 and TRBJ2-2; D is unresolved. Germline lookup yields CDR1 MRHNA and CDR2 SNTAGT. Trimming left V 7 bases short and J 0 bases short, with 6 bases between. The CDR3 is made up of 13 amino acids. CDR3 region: CASKSANTGELFF. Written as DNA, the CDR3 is TGTGCCAGCAAATCCGCGAACACCGGGGAGCTGTTTTTT.

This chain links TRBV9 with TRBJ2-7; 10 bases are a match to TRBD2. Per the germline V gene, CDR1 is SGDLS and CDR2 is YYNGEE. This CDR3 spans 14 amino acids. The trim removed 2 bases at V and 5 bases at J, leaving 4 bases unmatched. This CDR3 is CASSVSGRIHEQYF. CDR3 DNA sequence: TGTGCCAGCAGCGTTAGCGGGAGGATCCACGAGCAGTACTTC.

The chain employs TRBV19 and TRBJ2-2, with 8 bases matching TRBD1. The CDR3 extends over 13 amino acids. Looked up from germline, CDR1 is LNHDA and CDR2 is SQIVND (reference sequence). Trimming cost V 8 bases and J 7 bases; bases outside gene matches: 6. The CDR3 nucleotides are TGTGCCAGTGGACAGGGTTTAGGCGGGGAGCTGTTTTTT. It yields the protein CASGQGLGGELFF.

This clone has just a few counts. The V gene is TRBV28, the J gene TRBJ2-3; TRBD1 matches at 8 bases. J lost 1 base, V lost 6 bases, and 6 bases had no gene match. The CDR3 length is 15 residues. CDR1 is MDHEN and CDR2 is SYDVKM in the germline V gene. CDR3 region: CASRQGVLGTDTQYF. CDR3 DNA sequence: TGTGCCAGCAGACAGGGGGTATTAGGCACAGATACGCAGTATTTT.

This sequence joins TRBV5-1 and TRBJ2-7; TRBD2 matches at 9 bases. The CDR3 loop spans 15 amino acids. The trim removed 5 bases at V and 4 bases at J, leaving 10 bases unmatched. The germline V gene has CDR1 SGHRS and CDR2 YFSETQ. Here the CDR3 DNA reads TGCGCCAGCAGGGCTAGCGGGAAGGGTGATTACGAGCAGTACTTC. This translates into CASRASGKGDYEQYF.

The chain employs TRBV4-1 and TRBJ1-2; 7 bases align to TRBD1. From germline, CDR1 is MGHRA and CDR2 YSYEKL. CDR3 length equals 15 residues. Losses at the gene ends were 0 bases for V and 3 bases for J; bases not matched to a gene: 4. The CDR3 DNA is TGCGCCAGCAGCCAAGAATCAGGGGGGCACTATGGCTACACCTTC. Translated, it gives CASSQESGGHYGYTF.